The TCR beta chain under discussion was sequenced for a study of blood T cell repertoires in COVID-19. Across the study: In each case, the material was cDNA or gDNA derived from T cells, B-cell-depleted T cells, or PBMCs.

V lost 5 bases, J lost 7 bases, and 11 bases lay in between. The length of the CDR3 is 12 residues. Sequencing used immunoSEQ multiplex PCR; TCRdb keeps in-frame clones, though not all of them. The sample gives 200,000 to 300,000 clones, over 75% of which show up once; around 0.8% is in the top ten. This chain connects TRBV12-3 or TRBV12-4 to TRBJ1-2, with D tentatively TRBD1 (6 bases). Sequencing input: peripheral blood. The TCR comes from a woman aged 30 to 39 with acute or convalescent COVID-19. The DNA of the CDR3 is TGTGCCAGCAGTCCAACAGGGTTTGGCTACACCTTC. This gives the protein CASSPTGFGYTF.